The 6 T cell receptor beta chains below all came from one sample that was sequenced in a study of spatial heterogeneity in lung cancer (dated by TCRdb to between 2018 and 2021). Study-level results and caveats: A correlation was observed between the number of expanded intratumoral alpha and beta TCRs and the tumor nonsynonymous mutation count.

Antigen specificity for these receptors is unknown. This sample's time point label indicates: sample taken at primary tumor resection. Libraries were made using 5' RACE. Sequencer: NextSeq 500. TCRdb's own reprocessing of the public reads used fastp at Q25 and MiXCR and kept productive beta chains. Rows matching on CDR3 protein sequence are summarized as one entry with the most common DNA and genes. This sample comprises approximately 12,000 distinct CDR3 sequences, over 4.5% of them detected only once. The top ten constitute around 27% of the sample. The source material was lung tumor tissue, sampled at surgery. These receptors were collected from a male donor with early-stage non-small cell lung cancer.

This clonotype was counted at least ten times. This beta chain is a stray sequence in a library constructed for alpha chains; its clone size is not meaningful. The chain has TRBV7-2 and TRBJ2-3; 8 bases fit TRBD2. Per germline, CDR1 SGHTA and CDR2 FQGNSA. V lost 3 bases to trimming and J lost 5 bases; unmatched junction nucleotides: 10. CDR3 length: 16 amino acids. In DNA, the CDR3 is TGTGCCAGCAGCTTGGCGGGGGGAGCCTGGGGAGATACGCAGTATTTT. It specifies CASSLAGGAWGDTQYF.

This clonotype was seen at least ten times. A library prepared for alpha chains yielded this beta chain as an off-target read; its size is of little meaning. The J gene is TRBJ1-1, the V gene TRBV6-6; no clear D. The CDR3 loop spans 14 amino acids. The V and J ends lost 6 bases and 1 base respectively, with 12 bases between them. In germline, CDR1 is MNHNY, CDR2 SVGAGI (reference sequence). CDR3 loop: CASSPQTRNTEAFF. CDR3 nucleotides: TGTGCCAGCAGCCCCCAGACGAGGAACACTGAAGCTTTCTTT.

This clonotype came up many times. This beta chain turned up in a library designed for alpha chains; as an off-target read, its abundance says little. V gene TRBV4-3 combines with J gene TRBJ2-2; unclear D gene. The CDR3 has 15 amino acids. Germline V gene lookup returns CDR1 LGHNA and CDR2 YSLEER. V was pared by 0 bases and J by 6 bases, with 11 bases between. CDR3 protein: CASSQELGVPGELFF. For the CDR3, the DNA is TGCGCCAGCAGCCAAGAGCTCGGCGTTCCCGGGGAGCTGTTTTTT.

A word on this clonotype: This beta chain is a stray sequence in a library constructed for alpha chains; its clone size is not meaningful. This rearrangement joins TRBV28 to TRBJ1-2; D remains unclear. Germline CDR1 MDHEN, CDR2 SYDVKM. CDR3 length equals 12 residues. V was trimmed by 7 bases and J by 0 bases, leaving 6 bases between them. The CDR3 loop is CASIRANYGYTF. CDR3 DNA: TGTGCCAGCATTAGAGCTAACTATGGCTACACCTTC.

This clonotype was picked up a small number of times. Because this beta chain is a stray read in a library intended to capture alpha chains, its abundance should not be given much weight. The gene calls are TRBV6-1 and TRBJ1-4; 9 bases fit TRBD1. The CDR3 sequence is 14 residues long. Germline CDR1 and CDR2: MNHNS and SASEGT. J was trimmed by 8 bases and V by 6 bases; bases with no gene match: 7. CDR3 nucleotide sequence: TGTGCCAGCAGCCGGGACAGGGCCTCCGAAAAACTGTTTTTT. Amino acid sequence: CASSRDRASEKLFF.

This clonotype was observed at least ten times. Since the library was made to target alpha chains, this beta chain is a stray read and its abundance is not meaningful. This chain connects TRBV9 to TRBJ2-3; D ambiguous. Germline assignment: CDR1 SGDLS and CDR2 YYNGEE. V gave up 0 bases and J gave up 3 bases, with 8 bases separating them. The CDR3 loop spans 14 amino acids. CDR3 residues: CASSVAVRTDTQYF. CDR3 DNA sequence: TGTGCCAGCAGCGTAGCAGTTAGGACAGATACGCAGTATTTT.